Reported below is one TCR beta chain. With 60 Vbeta and 13 Jbeta primers, the PCR was carried out. Using immunoSEQ multiplex PCR, the repertoire was profiled, and TCRdb retains in-frame clones only, with some absent. This listing includes roughly 42,000 clones. CDR1 and CDR2 from the germline V gene are LGHNA and YNFKEQ. The CDR3 covers 12 residues. J gave up 8 bases and V 3 bases, and 0 bases lay outside the gene matches. The data were obtained in a study of cytomegalovirus exposure and HLA in healthy donors. This TCR was sampled from a young man in good health and CMV-seronegative. Sequencing used PBMCs. V is TRBV4-2 and J is TRBJ1-1; 10 nucleotides match TRBD1. The CDR3 bases are TGTGCCAGCAGCCAGGGACAGGGGGAAGCTTTCTTT. Translation gives CASSQGQGEAFF.